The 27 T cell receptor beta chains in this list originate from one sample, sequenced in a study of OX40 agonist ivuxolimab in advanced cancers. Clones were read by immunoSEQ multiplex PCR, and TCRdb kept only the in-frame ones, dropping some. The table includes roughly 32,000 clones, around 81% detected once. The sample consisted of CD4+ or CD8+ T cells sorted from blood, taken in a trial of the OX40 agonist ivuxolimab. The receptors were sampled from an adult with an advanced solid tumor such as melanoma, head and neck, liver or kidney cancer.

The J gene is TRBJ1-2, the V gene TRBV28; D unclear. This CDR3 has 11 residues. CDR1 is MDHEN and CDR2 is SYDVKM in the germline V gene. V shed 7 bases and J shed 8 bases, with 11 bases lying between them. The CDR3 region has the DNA TGTGCCAGCATTGGATCGTGGGGCTACACCTTC. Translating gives CASIGSWGYTF.

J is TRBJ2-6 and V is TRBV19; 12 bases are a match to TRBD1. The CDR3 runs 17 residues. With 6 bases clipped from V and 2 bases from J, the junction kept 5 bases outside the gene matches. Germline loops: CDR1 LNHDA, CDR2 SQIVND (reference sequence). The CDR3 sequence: CASRYGTGGAGANVLTF. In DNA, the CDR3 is TGTGCCAGTAGGTACGGGACAGGGGGCGCTGGGGCCAACGTCCTGACTTTC.

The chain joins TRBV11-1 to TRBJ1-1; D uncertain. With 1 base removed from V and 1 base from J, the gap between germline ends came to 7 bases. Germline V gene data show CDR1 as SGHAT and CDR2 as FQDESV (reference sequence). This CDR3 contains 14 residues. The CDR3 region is CASSLVGKNTEAFF. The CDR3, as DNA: TGTGCCAGCAGCTTAGTTGGGAAGAACACTGAAGCTTTCTTT. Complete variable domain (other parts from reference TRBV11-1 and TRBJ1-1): EAEVAQSPRYKITEKSQAVAFWCDPISGHATLYWYRQILGQGPELLVQFQDESVVDDSQLPKDRFSAERLKGVDSTLKIQPAELGDSAMYLCASSLVGKNTEAFFGQGTRLTVV.

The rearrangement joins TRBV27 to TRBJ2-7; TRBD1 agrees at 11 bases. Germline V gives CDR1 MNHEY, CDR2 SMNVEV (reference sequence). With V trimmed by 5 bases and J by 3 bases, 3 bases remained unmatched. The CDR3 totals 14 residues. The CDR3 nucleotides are TGTGCCAGCAGTCCCGGGACAGGGGGCTACGAGCAGTACTTC. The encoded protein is CASSPGTGGYEQYF.

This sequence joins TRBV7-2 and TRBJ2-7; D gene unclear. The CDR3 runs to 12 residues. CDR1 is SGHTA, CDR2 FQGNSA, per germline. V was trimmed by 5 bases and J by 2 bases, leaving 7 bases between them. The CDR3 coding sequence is TGTGCCAGCAGCCCCCTCACCTACGAGCAGTACTTC. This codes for CASSPLTYEQYF.

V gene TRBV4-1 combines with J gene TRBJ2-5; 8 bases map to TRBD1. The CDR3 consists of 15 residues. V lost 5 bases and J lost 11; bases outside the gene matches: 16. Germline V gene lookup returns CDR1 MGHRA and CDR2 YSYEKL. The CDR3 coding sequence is TGCGCCAGCAGCGATAGGACAGGGTTCCAATTTGAGCAGTACTTC. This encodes CASSDRTGFQFEQYF.

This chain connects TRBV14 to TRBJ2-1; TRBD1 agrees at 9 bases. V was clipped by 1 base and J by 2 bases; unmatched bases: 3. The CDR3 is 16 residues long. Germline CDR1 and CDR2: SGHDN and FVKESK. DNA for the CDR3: TGTGCCAGCAGCCAAGTGACAGGGGGGGCCTACAATGAGCAGTTCTTC. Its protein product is CASSQVTGGAYNEQFF. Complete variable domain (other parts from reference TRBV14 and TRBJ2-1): EAGVTQFPSHSVIEKGQTVTLRCDPISGHDNLYWYRRVMGKEIKFLLHFVKESKQDESGMPNNRFLAERTGGTYSTLKVQPAELEDSGVYFCASSQVTGGAYNEQFFGPGTRLTVL.

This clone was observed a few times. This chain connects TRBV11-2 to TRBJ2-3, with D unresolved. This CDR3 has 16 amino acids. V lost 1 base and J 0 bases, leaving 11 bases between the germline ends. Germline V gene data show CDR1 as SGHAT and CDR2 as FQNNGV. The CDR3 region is CASSLGPTASTDTQYF. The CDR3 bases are TGTGCCAGCAGCTTAGGCCCTACCGCTAGCACAGATACGCAGTATTTT.

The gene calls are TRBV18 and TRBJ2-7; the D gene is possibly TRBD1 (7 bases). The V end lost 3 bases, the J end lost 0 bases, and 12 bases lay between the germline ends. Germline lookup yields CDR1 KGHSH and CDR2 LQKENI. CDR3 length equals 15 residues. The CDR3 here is CASSPAGQSSYEQYF. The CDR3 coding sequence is TGTGCCAGCTCACCCGCGGGACAGAGCTCCTACGAGCAGTACTTC.

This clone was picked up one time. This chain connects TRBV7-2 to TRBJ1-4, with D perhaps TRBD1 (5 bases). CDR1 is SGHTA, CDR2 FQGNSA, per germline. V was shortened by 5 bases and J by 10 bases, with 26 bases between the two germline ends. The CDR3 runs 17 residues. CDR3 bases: TGTGCCAGCAGCCCATCGGGGAGTGAGTTGGGACGGGCAAAACTGTTTTTT. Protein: CASSPSGSELGRAKLFF.

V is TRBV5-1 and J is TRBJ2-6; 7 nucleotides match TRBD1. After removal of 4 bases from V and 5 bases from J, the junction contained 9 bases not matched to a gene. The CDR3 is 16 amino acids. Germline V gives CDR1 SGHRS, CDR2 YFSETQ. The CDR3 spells CASSNTDRERANVLTF. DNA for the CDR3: TGCGCCAGCAGCAACACTGACAGGGAAAGGGCCAACGTCCTGACTTTC. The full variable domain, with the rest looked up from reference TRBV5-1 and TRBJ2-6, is KAGVTQTPRYLIKTRGQQVTLSCSPISGHRSVSWYQQTPGQGLQFLFEYFSETQRNKGNFPGRFSGRQFSNSRSEMNVSTLELGDSALYLCASSNTDRERANVLTFGAGSRLTVL.

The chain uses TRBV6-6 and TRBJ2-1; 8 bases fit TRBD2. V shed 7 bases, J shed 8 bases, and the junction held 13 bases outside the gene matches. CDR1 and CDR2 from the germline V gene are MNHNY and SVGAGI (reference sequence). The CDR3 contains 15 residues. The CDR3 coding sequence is TGTGCCAGCACGGGGGGGAGCAGCGGGGCCGATGAGCAGTTCTTC. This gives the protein CASTGGSSGADEQFF.

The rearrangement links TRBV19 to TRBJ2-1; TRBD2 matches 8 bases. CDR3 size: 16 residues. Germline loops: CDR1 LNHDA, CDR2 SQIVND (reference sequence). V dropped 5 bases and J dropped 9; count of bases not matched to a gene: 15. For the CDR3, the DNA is TGTGCCAGTAGTTCAAGCCGGAGCGGGAGTGGAGTTGAGCAGTTCTTC. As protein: CASSSSRSGSGVEQFF.

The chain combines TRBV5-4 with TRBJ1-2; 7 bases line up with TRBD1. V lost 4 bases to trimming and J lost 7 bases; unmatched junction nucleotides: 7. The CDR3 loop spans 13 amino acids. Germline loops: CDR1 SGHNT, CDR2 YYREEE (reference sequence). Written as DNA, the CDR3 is TGTGCCAGCAGCCTCGACAGGGAGTTTGGCTACACCTTC. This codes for CASSLDREFGYTF.

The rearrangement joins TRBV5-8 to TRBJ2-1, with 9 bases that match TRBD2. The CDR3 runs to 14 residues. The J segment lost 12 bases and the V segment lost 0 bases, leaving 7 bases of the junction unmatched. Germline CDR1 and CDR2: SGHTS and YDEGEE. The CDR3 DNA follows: TGTGCCAGCAGCTTGGCACTCGGCGGGAGGGGGCAGTTCTTC. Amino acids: CASSLALGGRGQFF.

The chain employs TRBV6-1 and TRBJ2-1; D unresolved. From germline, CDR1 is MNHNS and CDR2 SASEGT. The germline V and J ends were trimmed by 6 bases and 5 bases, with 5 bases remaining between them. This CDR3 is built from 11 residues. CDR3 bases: TGTGCCAGCAGCCTTCACAATGAGCAGTTCTTC. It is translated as CASSLHNEQFF.

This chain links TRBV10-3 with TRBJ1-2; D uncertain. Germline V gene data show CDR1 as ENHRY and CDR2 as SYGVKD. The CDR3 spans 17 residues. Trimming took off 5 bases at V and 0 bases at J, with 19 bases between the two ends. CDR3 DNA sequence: TGTGCCATCAGTAAAATTCCGAACCTAAGAACTAACTATGGCTACACCTTC. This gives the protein CAISKIPNLRTNYGYTF.

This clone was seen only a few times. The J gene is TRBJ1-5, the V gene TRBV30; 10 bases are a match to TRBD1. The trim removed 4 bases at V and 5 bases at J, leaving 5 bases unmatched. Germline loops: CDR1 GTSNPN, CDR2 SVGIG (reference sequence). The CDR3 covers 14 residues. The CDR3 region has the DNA TGTGCCTGGACCTCCGGGACAGGGGATCAGCCCCAGCATTTT. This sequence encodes CAWTSGTGDQPQHF.

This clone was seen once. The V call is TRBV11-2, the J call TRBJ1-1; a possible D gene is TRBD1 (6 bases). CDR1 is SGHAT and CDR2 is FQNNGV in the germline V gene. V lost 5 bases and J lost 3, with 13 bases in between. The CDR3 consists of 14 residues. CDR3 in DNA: TGTGCCAGCAGCCCCGGGACAATGGACACTGAAGCTTTCTTT. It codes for CASSPGTMDTEAFF.

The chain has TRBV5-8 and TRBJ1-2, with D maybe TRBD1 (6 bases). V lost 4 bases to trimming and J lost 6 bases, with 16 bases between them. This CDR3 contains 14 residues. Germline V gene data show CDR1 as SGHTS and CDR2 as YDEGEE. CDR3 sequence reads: CASSNTGRLNGYTF. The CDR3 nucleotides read TGTGCCAGCAGCAACACAGGGCGATTGAATGGCTACACCTTC.

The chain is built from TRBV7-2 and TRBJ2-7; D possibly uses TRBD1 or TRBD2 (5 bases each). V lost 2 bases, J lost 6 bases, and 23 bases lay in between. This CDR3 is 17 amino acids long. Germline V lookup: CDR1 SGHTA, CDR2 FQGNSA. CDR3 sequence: CASSLTLSGGRPSEQYF. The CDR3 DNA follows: TGTGCCAGCAGCTTAACCCTCTCTGGGGGACGCCCGTCCGAGCAGTACTTC.

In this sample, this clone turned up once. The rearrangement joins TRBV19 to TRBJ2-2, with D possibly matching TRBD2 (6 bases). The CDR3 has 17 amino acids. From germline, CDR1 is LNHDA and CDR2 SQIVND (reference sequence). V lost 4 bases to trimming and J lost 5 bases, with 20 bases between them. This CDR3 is CASSTQEGSSVTGELFF. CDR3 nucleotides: TGTGCCAGTAGTACCCAGGAGGGGAGTAGCGTGACCGGGGAGCTGTTTTTT.

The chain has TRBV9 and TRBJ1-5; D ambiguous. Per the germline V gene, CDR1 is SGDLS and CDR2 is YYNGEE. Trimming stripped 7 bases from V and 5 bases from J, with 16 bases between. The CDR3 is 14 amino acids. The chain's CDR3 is CASHGPICDQPQHF. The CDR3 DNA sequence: TGTGCCAGCCACGGACCGATCTGCGATCAGCCCCAGCATTTT.

CDR3 sequence (DNA): TGTGCCAGCAGTTGGGACAGGGGAGGCAATGAGCAGTTCTTC. Translating it yields CASSWDRGGNEQFF. The chain is built from TRBV2 and TRBJ2-1; TRBD1 agrees at 10 bases. V lost 5 bases to trimming and J lost 6 bases; unmatched junction nucleotides: 4. Looked up from germline, CDR1 is SNHLY and CDR2 is FYNNEI. CDR3 length: 14 residues.

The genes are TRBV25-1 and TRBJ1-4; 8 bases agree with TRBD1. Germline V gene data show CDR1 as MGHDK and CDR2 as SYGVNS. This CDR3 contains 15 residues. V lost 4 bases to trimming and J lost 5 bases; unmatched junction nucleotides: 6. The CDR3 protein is CASSAWTGPNEKLFF. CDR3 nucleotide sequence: TGTGCCAGCAGTGCCTGGACAGGGCCCAATGAAAAACTGTTTTTT.

CDR3 bases: TGTGCCAGCAGCGTAGGTACTAGCGGAAGGGAGCAGTACTTC. The encoded protein is CASSVGTSGREQYF. The genes are TRBV9 and TRBJ2-7; 8 bases map to TRBD2. Per the germline V gene, CDR1 is SGDLS and CDR2 is YYNGEE. The CDR3 covers 14 residues. V shed 0 bases, J shed 7 bases, and the junction held 6 bases outside the gene matches.

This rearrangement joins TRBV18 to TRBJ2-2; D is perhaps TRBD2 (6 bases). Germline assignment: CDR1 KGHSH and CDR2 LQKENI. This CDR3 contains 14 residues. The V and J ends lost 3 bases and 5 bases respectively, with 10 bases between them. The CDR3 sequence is CASSPGLGTGELFF. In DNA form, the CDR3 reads TGTGCCAGCTCACCGGGACTGGGGACCGGGGAGCTGTTTTTT. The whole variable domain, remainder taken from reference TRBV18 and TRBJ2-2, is NAGVMQNPRHLVRRRGQEARLRCSPMKGHSHVYWYRQLPEEGLKFMVYLQKENIIDESGMPKERFSAEFPKEGPSILRIQQVVRGDSAAYFCASSPGLGTGELFFGEGSRLTVL.